Below are 27 T cell receptor beta chains sequenced from a single sample in a study of blood T cell repertoires in COVID-19 (dated by TCRdb to 2020 to 2021). The method was the immunoSEQ multiplex PCR assay. TCRdb holds this immuneACCESS table with in-frame rearrangements only. Some clones are missing; in checked studies, unresolved V genes explain under half, and the rest has no known cause. The sample profile shows about 340,000 clones; around 83% of them were found once. The ten most abundant clones make up about 2.7% of the sample. The sequenced sample consisted of peripheral blood. The origin of the receptors is a man aged 25 to 40 with active or convalescent COVID-19.

The chain employs TRBV10-3 and TRBJ2-3; D is possibly TRBD2 (6 bases). The CDR3 extends over 14 amino acids. Germline CDR1 reads ENHRY; CDR2 reads SYGVKD. Between the trimmed V and J ends, which lost 10 bases and 4 bases, there was a span of 18 bases. Here the CDR3 reads CATRVGGESDTQYF. CDR3 nucleotides: TGTGCCACCCGGGTTGGAGGGGAATCAGATACGCAGTATTTT.

The J gene is TRBJ1-6, the V gene TRBV5-6; 9 bases align to TRBD1. The CDR3 runs 17 residues. The V segment lost 0 bases and the J segment 5 bases; nucleotides outside the gene matches: 6. The germline gives CDR1 SGHDT, CDR2 YYEEEE. The CDR3 protein is CASSLGGQGNDNSPLHF. Written as DNA, the CDR3 is TGTGCCAGCAGCTTGGGGGGACAGGGTAATGATAATTCACCCCTCCACTTT.

V and J are TRBV7-3 and TRBJ2-1, with 13 nucleotides matching TRBD2. The CDR3 sequence is 20 residues long. Germline values: CDR1 SGHTA, CDR2 FQGTGA. V shed 4 bases and J 9 bases; nucleotides not matched to a gene: 21. CDR3 in amino acids: CASSSQTGQELAGGWGEQFF. Written as DNA, the CDR3 is TGTGCCAGCAGCTCACAAACCGGACAGGAACTAGCGGGAGGGTGGGGTGAGCAGTTCTTC.

The V call is TRBV5-1, the J call TRBJ2-1; TRBD2 matches 15 bases. The V gene end was trimmed by 2 bases and the J gene end by 7 bases; junction bases not matched to a gene: 4. CDR3 size: 16 residues. Germline-derived CDR1 and CDR2 are SGHRS and YFSETQ. The CDR3 spells CASSLGLAGGLNEQFF. CDR3 in DNA: TGCGCCAGCAGCTTAGGACTAGCGGGAGGGCTAAATGAGCAGTTCTTC.

V gene TRBV2 combines with J gene TRBJ2-1; TRBD2 matches 10 bases. The germline V gene has CDR1 SNHLY and CDR2 FYNNEI. The V gene end was trimmed by 4 bases and the J gene end by 6 bases; junction bases not matched to a gene: 3. This CDR3 spans 14 amino acids. In DNA form, the CDR3 reads TGTGCCAGCAGTGGGGCTAGCGGGGGCAATGAGCAGTTCTTC. It translates to CASSGASGGNEQFF.

V and J are TRBV7-2 and TRBJ1-1; 7 bases match TRBD1. Per the germline V gene, CDR1 is SGHTA and CDR2 is FQGNSA. J lost 8 bases, V lost 3 bases, and 3 bases had no gene match. This CDR3 is built from 12 residues. Here the CDR3 DNA reads TGTGCCAGCAGCTTCACAGGGGCGGAAGCTTTCTTT. Translated: CASSFTGAEAFF.

The chain recombines TRBV29-1 with TRBJ1-1, with a tentative D call TRBD1 (5 bases). Germline CDR1 SQVTM, CDR2 ANQGSEA. CDR3 length: 13 amino acids. V was shortened by 2 bases and J by 3 bases, with 10 bases between the two germline ends. CDR3 nucleotide sequence: TGCAGCGTTGAATCCCAGGGCGACACTGAAGCTTTCTTT. It encodes CSVESQGDTEAFF.

V and J are TRBV4-1 and TRBJ1-3; 8 nucleotides line up with TRBD1. This CDR3 contains 17 residues. Germline values: CDR1 MGHRA, CDR2 YSYEKL. V lost 4 bases, J lost 0 bases, and 8 bases stayed unmatched. The CDR3 DNA is TGCGCCAGCAGCCGAGTCGTGACAGGGGTCTCTGGAAACACCATATATTTT. Translated, it gives CASSRVVTGVSGNTIYF.

The chain links TRBV9 to TRBJ2-2, with D perhaps TRBD1 (6 bases). V gave up 3 bases and J gave up 4 bases, with 16 bases separating them. Germline values: CDR1 SGDLS, CDR2 YYNGEE. The CDR3 extends over 16 amino acids. The CDR3 spells CASSGWKQGGTGELFF. The CDR3 nucleotides are TGTGCCAGCAGCGGTTGGAAACAGGGCGGCACCGGGGAGCTGTTTTTT.

The rearrangement links TRBV27 to TRBJ1-4, with 7 bases aligning to TRBD1. After removal of 6 bases from V and 6 bases from J, the junction contained 10 bases not matched to a gene. The CDR3 covers 15 residues. CDR1 is MNHEY and CDR2 is SMNVEV in the germline V gene (reference sequence). The DNA for the CDR3 is TGTGCCAGCAGGACTACAGGGGAGTTATATGAAAAACTGTTTTTT. This sequence encodes CASRTTGELYEKLFF. The whole variable domain, filled in from reference TRBV27 and TRBJ1-4, reads EAQVTQNPRYLITVTGKKLTVTCSQNMNHEYMSWYRQDPGLGLRQIYYSMNVEVTDKGDVPEGYKVSRKEKRNFPLILESPSPNQTSLYFCASRTTGELYEKLFFGSGTQLSVL.

CDR3 DNA: TGTGCCAGCAGTAAACAGGGGGCTGGGGAGACCCAGTACTTC. Translated: CASSKQGAGETQYF. The rearrangement links TRBV6-6 to TRBJ2-5, with 9 bases lining up with TRBD1. Germline V gene data show CDR1 as MNHNY and CDR2 as SVGAGI (reference sequence). V lost 5 bases to trimming and J lost 5 bases; unmatched junction nucleotides: 6. This CDR3 contains 14 residues.

The genes are TRBV9 and TRBJ2-3; D is unclear. CDR1 is SGDLS, CDR2 YYNGEE, per germline. With 0 bases removed from V and 0 bases from J, the gap between germline ends came to 8 bases. There are 15 residues in the CDR3. For the CDR3, the DNA is TGTGCCAGCAGCGTAGACTTAGCTAGCACAGATACGCAGTATTTT. Translated: CASSVDLASTDTQYF. Drawing the rest from reference TRBV9 and TRBJ2-3, the complete variable domain is DSGVTQTPKHLITATGQRVTLRCSPRSGDLSVYWYQQSLDQGLQFLIQYYNGEERAKGNILERFSAQQFPDLHSELNLSSLELGDSALYFCASSVDLASTDTQYFGPGTRLTVL.

In this sample, this clone turned up a few times. The rearrangement joins TRBV5-1 to TRBJ2-7; D possibly corresponds to TRBD1 (6 bases). V was trimmed by 6 bases and J by 4 bases, leaving 8 bases between them. The CDR3 has 11 amino acids. Germline lookup yields CDR1 SGHRS and CDR2 YFSETQ. This chain's CDR3 is CASKGEYEQYF. The DNA for the CDR3 is TGCGCCAGCAAGGGGGAATACGAGCAGTACTTC.

CDR3 sequence: CASSFWGGRDEKLFF. DNA for the CDR3: TGTGCCAGCAGTTTCTGGGGAGGGCGGGACGAAAAACTGTTTTTT. The chain couples TRBV6-5 to TRBJ1-4, with D possibly being TRBD1 (5 bases). The CDR3 spans 15 residues. The V end lost 4 bases, the J end lost 8 bases, and 17 bases lay between the germline ends. Germline CDR1 and CDR2: MNHEY and SVGAGI.

The rearrangement links TRBV7-6 to TRBJ1-2; D is perhaps TRBD1 (5 bases). This CDR3 spans 14 amino acids. V was trimmed by 4 bases and J by 4 bases, leaving 13 bases between them. CDR1 is SGHVS, CDR2 FNYEAQ, per germline. In DNA, the CDR3 is TGTGCCAGCAGCTCAGTTCCGGGGGGCTATGGCTACACCTTC. Residues: CASSSVPGGYGYTF. Together with reference TRBV7-6 and TRBJ1-2, the CDR3 gives the full variable domain: GAGVSQSPRYKVTKRGQDVALRCDPISGHVSLYWYRQALGQGPEFLTYFNYEAQQDKSGLPNDRFSAERPEGSISTLTIQRTEQRDSAMYRCASSSVPGGYGYTFGSGTRLTVV.

The gene calls are TRBV10-3 and TRBJ2-1; 11 nucleotides line up with TRBD2. After removal of 4 bases from V and 7 bases from J, the junction contained 6 bases not matched to a gene. This CDR3 comprises 15 residues. Looked up from germline, CDR1 is ENHRY and CDR2 is SYGVKD. The CDR3 sequence: CAISGRASGGNEQFF. In DNA, the CDR3 is TGTGCCATCAGTGGAAGGGCTAGCGGGGGGAATGAGCAGTTCTTC.

The chain recombines TRBV28 with TRBJ1-3; TRBD1 is a possible D gene (6 bases). The germline CDR1 and CDR2 sequences are MDHEN and SYDVKM. The CDR3 is 16 residues long. The ends were cut back, 7 bases at V and 0 bases at J, with 16 bases in the middle. The DNA for the CDR3 is TGTGCCAGCAACTCCCGCCGGGACATCTCTGGAAACACCATATATTTT. This translates into CASNSRRDISGNTIYF.

The table lists this clone with a count of one. This chain connects TRBV5-1 to TRBJ2-5, with D tentatively TRBD2 (6 bases). Trimming removed 4 bases at V and 4 bases at J, with 14 bases between. Per germline, CDR1 SGHRS and CDR2 YFSETQ. This CDR3 has 14 residues. CDR3: CASSLGGGGETQYF. The CDR3 DNA follows: TGCGCCAGCAGCCTTGGGGGAGGAGGAGAGACCCAGTACTTC.

The rearrangement links TRBV5-4 to TRBJ2-7, with D possibly matching TRBD2 (6 bases). V lost 3 bases and J 2 bases, leaving 21 bases between the germline ends. This CDR3 is built from 17 residues. In germline, CDR1 is SGHNT, CDR2 YYREEE (reference sequence). In DNA form, the CDR3 reads TGTGCCAGCAGCTCCCCGCATGCGACCGGGACTCCCTACGAGCAGTACTTC. It encodes CASSSPHATGTPYEQYF.

This clone was observed once. The chain combines TRBV27 with TRBJ2-2; 7 nucleotides line up with TRBD2. Germline CDR1 and CDR2: MNHEY and SMNVEV (reference sequence). The CDR3 spans 16 residues. V lost 3 bases and J lost 6; bases outside the gene matches: 10. The CDR3 here is CASSFLGGPVPGELFF. CDR3 coding DNA: TGTGCCAGCAGTTTCCTGGGAGGGCCGGTCCCCGGGGAGCTGTTTTTT.

The V gene is TRBV11-2, the J gene TRBJ2-7; a possible D gene is TRBD2 (6 bases). The CDR3 spans 14 residues. Trimming removed 5 bases at V and 7 bases at J, with 18 bases between. The V gene's germline CDR1 is SGHAT and CDR2 FQNNGV. The CDR3 here is CASSGVRTGEEQYF. CDR3 nucleotides: TGTGCCAGCAGCGGGGTCCGCACGGGGGAGGAGCAGTACTTC.

The chain uses TRBV24-1 and TRBJ2-1; TRBD2 aligns across 11 bases. V lost 3 bases and J lost 1; bases outside the gene matches: 4. Germline values: CDR1 KGHDR, CDR2 SFDVKD. CDR3 length: 17 residues. DNA of the CDR3: TGTGCCACCAGTGATAAACGACTAGCGGGGTCCTACAATGAGCAGTTCTTC. This translates into CATSDKRLAGSYNEQFF.

J is TRBJ1-5 and V is TRBV11-1; D gene unclear. The CDR3 length is 14 residues. With 1 base removed from V and 7 bases from J, the gap between germline ends came to 11 bases. Germline-derived CDR1 and CDR2 are SGHAT and FQDESV (reference sequence). For the CDR3, the DNA is TGTGCCAGCAGCTTAGGAGGGTTGGAACAGCCCCAGCATTTT. It is translated as CASSLGGLEQPQHF.

The V gene is TRBV7-3, the J gene TRBJ1-1; 7 bases align to TRBD1. This CDR3 is built from 15 residues. J gave up 1 base and V 2 bases, and 4 bases lay outside the gene matches. The germline gives CDR1 SGHTA, CDR2 FQGTGA. This CDR3 is CASSLRGGPNTEAFF. The CDR3 nucleotides are TGTGCCAGCAGCTTACGAGGGGGCCCGAACACTGAAGCTTTCTTT. Supplemented by reference TRBV7-3 and TRBJ1-1, the full variable domain reads GAGVSQTPSNKVTEKGKYVELRCDPISGHTALYWYRQSLGQGPEFLIYFQGTGAADDSGLPNDRFFAVRPEGSVSTLKIQRTERGDSAVYLCASSLRGGPNTEAFFGQGTRLTVV.

This chain connects TRBV7-8 to TRBJ2-3; perhaps TRBD1 as D (6 bases). Trimming took off 4 bases at V and 2 bases at J, with 16 bases between the two ends. Germline-derived CDR1 and CDR2 are SGHVS and FQNEAQ. The CDR3 runs 16 residues. The CDR3 DNA reads as TGTGCCAGCAGCTCCCCGGGACAAGCCCTCACAGATACGCAGTATTTT. Its protein product is CASSSPGQALTDTQYF.

Notes on this clone: The CDR3 end shows no conserved phenylalanine or tryptophan, and so a read error is likely. Because the CDR3's place on the DNA is in doubt, the DNA is left out and the CDR3 is given as listed by TCRdb. This sequence joins TRBV5-1 and TRBJ1-1; the table's D call TRBD1 went unverified against the DNA. A total of 13 residues make up the CDR3, ends included. Germline CDR1 reads SGHRS; CDR2 reads YFSETQ. The CDR3 spells CASRQTTGLISWV.

The rearrangement joins TRBV4-1 to TRBJ2-2; 10 positions agree with TRBD2. Germline lookup yields CDR1 MGHRA and CDR2 YSYEKL. V lost 3 bases, J lost 0 bases, and 4 bases stayed unmatched. The CDR3 spans 17 residues. The CDR3: CASSHHGLAANTGELFF. CDR3 nucleotides: TGCGCCAGCAGCCACCACGGACTAGCGGCGAACACCGGGGAGCTGTTTTTT.